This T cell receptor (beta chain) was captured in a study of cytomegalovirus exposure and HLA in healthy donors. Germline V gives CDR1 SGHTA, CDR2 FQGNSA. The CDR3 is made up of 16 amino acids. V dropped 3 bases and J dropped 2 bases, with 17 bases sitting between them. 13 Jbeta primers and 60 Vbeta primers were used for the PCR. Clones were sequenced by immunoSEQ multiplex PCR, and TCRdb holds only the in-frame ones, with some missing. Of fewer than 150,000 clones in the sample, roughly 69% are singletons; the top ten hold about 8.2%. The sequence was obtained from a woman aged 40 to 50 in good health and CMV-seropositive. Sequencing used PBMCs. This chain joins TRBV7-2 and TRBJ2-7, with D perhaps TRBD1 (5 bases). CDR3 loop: CASSFRANDGAYEQYF. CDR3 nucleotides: TGTGCCAGCAGCTTCAGGGCGAATGACGGAGCCTACGAGCAGTACTTC.